Below are 10 T cell receptor beta chains sequenced from a single sample in a study of cytomegalovirus exposure and HLA in healthy donors. The PCR made use of 60 Vbeta and 13 Jbeta primers. TCRdb's copy holds only in-frame clones and misses some; the assay was immunoSEQ multiplex PCR. The data show 200,000 to 250,000 clones, with 70% to 80% seen just once and under 0.25% held by the top ten. The sequencing sample was made of PBMCs. These receptors were obtained from a girl aged 2-9 years in good health and CMV-seronegative.

This clone was recorded only once. The chain combines TRBV5-1 with TRBJ1-1; D perhaps matches TRBD1 (5 bases). V lost 5 bases and J 3 bases, leaving 14 bases between the germline ends. The CDR3 consists of 14 residues. Germline loops: CDR1 SGHRS, CDR2 YFSETQ. The CDR3 reads CASRRLGGDTEAFF. CDR3 DNA sequence: TGCGCCAGCAGGCGTCTCGGGGGAGACACTGAAGCTTTCTTT.

The genes are TRBV19 and TRBJ1-2; TRBD1 matches at 8 bases. The CDR3 runs 15 residues. Germline CDR1 LNHDA, CDR2 SQIVND (reference sequence). V trimming: 5 bases; J trimming: 5 bases; junction bases outside the gene matches: 10. The CDR3 is CASSGTGGLSYGYTF. The CDR3 DNA reads as TGTGCCAGTAGTGGAACAGGGGGACTCTCATATGGCTACACCTTC.

The chain is built from TRBV23-1 and TRBJ1-1; 8 bases are a match to TRBD1. TRBV23-1 is placed among ORFs of uncertain function. This CDR3 spans 16 amino acids. V gave up 0 bases and J gave up 0 bases; unmatched junction bases: 3. The CDR3: CASSQSGDRLNTEAFF. CDR3 DNA: TGCGCCAGCAGTCAATCGGGGGACAGGCTGAACACTGAAGCTTTCTTT.

The rearrangement uses TRBV19 and TRBJ1-5; 8 bases align to TRBD1. The germline CDR1 and CDR2 sequences are LNHDA and SQIVND (reference sequence). The length of the CDR3 is 14 residues. V lost 5 bases and J lost 6; bases outside the gene matches: 6. CDR3 sequence (DNA): TGTGCCAGTAGTGGACAGGGCCTTTTTCAGCCCCAGCATTTT. This translates into CASSGQGLFQPQHF.

V and J are TRBV6-1 and TRBJ1-4; 9 bases fit TRBD1. The germline gives CDR1 MNHNS, CDR2 SASEGT. V trimming: 1 base; J trimming: 8 bases; junction bases outside the gene matches: 11. The CDR3 has 17 amino acids. The CDR3: CASSEVFLDRGREKLFF. The CDR3 bases are TGTGCCAGCAGTGAAGTGTTTTTGGACAGGGGTCGGGAAAAACTGTTTTTT.

The chain combines TRBV11-2 with TRBJ1-1; the match to TRBD1 covers 11 bases. This CDR3 region has 15 residues. The trim removed 5 bases at V and 8 bases at J, leaving 10 bases unmatched. The germline gives CDR1 SGHAT, CDR2 FQNNGV. This CDR3 reads CASSRGQGAEGEAFF. CDR3 nucleotide sequence: TGTGCCAGCAGCCGCGGACAGGGGGCGGAGGGAGAAGCTTTCTTT.

The V and J genes are TRBV19 and TRBJ2-2, with 7 positions matching TRBD2. The CDR3 is 13 residues long. The V segment lost 8 bases and the J segment 6 bases; nucleotides outside the gene matches: 6. Germline CDR1 and CDR2: LNHDA and SQIVND (reference sequence). CDR3: CASRSREAGELFF. DNA of the CDR3: TGTGCCAGTCGATCACGGGAGGCCGGGGAGCTGTTTTTT. The complete variable domain, with remaining parts taken from reference TRBV19 and TRBJ2-2, reads DGGITQSPKYLFRKEGQNVTLSCEQNLNHDAMYWYRQDPGQGLRLIYYSQIVNDFQKGDIAEGYSVSREKKESFPLTVTSAQKNPTAFYLCASRSREAGELFFGEGSRLTVL.

The chain employs TRBV7-9 and TRBJ2-7, with 8 bases lining up with TRBD2. The trim removed 5 bases at V and 0 bases at J, leaving 6 bases unmatched. The CDR3 has 15 amino acids. CDR1 and CDR2 (germline): SEHNR, FQNEAQ (reference sequence). CDR3 bases: TGTGCCAGCAGCGCGGTTCGGGGGGGCTCCTACGAGCAGTACTTC. Residues: CASSAVRGGSYEQYF.

V is TRBV4-2 and J is TRBJ2-2, with 9 bases that match TRBD2. This CDR3 contains 20 residues. The germline V gene has CDR1 LGHNA and CDR2 YNFKEQ. Trimming took 4 bases from V and 5 from J; bases not matched to a gene: 20. The CDR3 DNA follows: TGTGCCAGCAGCCCGGACCATTATTTACTAGCGGGCGTGGGTACCGGGGAGCTGTTTTTT. Its protein is CASSPDHYLLAGVGTGELFF.

The gene calls are TRBV2 and TRBJ2-1; weak D call: TRBD2 (5 bases). Germline V gene data show CDR1 as SNHLY and CDR2 as FYNNEI. The V gene lost 4 bases and the J gene lost 0 bases, with 13 bases spanning the gap. The CDR3 contains 16 residues. The CDR3, as DNA: TGTGCCAGCAGTGGGACTGTTGAGAGCTCCTACAATGAGCAGTTCTTC. It specifies CASSGTVESSYNEQFF. The full variable domain, with the rest looked up from reference TRBV2 and TRBJ2-1, is EPEVTQTPSHQVTQMGQEVILRCVPISNHLYFYWYRQILGQKVEFLVSFYNNEISEKSEIFDDQFSVERPDGSNFTLKIRSTKLEDSAMYFCASSGTVESSYNEQFFGPGTRLTVL.